The 11 T cell receptor beta chains reported below all come from one sample, sequenced in a study of T cell changes during pregnancy in multiple sclerosis. Assay used: immunoSEQ multiplex PCR; TCRdb lists only in-frame clones, some missing. The sample lists around 86,000 clones, approximately 92% occurring once. Sequencing used peripheral blood, obtained in the first trimester of pregnancy. These receptors all come from a female donor with multiple sclerosis, enrolled in a pregnancy study.

The chain carries TRBV5-1 and TRBJ2-6; maybe TRBD2 (6 bases). V lost 0 bases and J lost 0, with 10 bases in between. The CDR3 runs 17 residues. Germline V gene lookup returns CDR1 SGHRS and CDR2 YFSETQ. CDR3 DNA: TGCGCCAGCAGCTTGGGGGACTGGACCTCTGGGGCCAACGTCCTGACTTTC. This gives the protein CASSLGDWTSGANVLTF.

The chain is built from TRBV7-8 and TRBJ1-5; 7 bases map to TRBD1. Germline CDR1 SGHVS, CDR2 FQNEAQ. V dropped 4 bases and J dropped 5; count of bases not matched to a gene: 2. CDR3 length equals 13 residues. The CDR3 region is CASSYTGDQPQHF. The CDR3 DNA is TGTGCCAGCAGCTACACAGGGGATCAGCCCCAGCATTTT.

The chain couples TRBV4-1 to TRBJ1-3, with D unclear. Germline CDR1 MGHRA, CDR2 YSYEKL. The V end was cut by 1 base, the J end by 0 bases, with 16 bases between. The CDR3 length is 18 residues. CDR3 sequence: CASSQVETGAFSGNTIYF. CDR3 nucleotide sequence: TGCGCCAGCAGCCAAGTTGAGACGGGAGCTTTCTCTGGAAACACCATATATTTT.

This clone was seen a handful of times. The chain combines TRBV9 with TRBJ1-2, with D perhaps matching TRBD1 (5 bases). The CDR3 has 14 amino acids. CDR1 is SGDLS, CDR2 YYNGEE, per germline. The V gene lost 5 bases and the J gene lost 2 bases, with 13 bases spanning the gap. The CDR3 nucleotides are TGTGCCAGCAGGTCCAAGGGGCGAAACTATGGCTACACCTTC. Its protein is CASRSKGRNYGYTF.

The chain joins TRBV18 to TRBJ2-3; D is undetermined. This CDR3 spans 13 amino acids. V was clipped by 3 bases and J by 1 base, with 5 bases between them. Germline CDR1 reads KGHSH; CDR2 reads LQKENI. The CDR3 loop is CASSPPGTDTQYF. The CDR3 nucleotides read TGTGCCAGCTCACCTCCCGGCACAGATACGCAGTATTTT.

The rearrangement links TRBV5-1 to TRBJ1-1, with a possible D match to TRBD1 (5 bases). V was pared by 1 base and J by 4 bases, with 14 bases between. The CDR3 length is 15 residues. Germline V gene data show CDR1 as SGHRS and CDR2 as YFSETQ. The CDR3 sequence is CASSLQAGGTTEAFF. The CDR3 coding sequence is TGCGCCAGCAGCTTGCAAGCTGGGGGGACCACTGAAGCTTTCTTT.

The CDR3 region has the DNA TGTGCCAGCAGCCAATGGCCTTCCGGGACTAGTCCCACAGATACGCAGTATTTT. It encodes CASSQWPSGTSPTDTQYF. The J gene is TRBJ2-3, the V gene TRBV16; TRBD2 agrees at 8 bases. Germline assignment: CDR1 KGHSY and CDR2 FQNENV. Losses at the gene ends were 1 base for V and 2 bases for J; bases not matched to a gene: 11. The CDR3 sequence is 18 residues long.

V usage is TRBV6-6 and J usage is TRBJ1-2, with D uncertain. Germline V gene sequence: CDR1 MNHNY, CDR2 SVGAGI (reference sequence). The V gene lost 7 bases and the J gene lost 8 bases, with 14 bases spanning the gap. The CDR3 is 12 residues long. The CDR3 reads CASTQAAGGYTF. As DNA, the CDR3 is TGTGCCAGCACTCAAGCGGCAGGCGGCTACACCTTC.

CDR3 sequence (DNA): TGCGCCAGCAGCCAATGGGACAGCAATTCACCCCTCCACTTT. As protein: CASSQWDSNSPLHF. This rearrangement joins TRBV4-3 to TRBJ1-6, with TRBD1 matching over 7 bases. V shed 2 bases, J shed 7 bases, and the junction held 2 bases outside the gene matches. The CDR3 is made up of 14 amino acids. CDR1 and CDR2 (germline): LGHNA, YSLEER.

V and J are TRBV20-1 and TRBJ1-2, with D uncertain. Looked up from germline, CDR1 is DFQATT and CDR2 is SNEGSKA (reference sequence). The CDR3 runs 11 residues. Trimming pared 4 bases from V and 5 bases from J, leaving 8 bases between. CDR3 DNA sequence: TGCAGTGCTATTGGGCCATATGGCTACACCTTC. This translates into CSAIGPYGYTF.

The chain combines TRBV9 with TRBJ2-7; tentatively, D is TRBD2 (5 bases). Germline values: CDR1 SGDLS, CDR2 YYNGEE. The CDR3 is 13 amino acids. Deletions cut 4 bases from V and 5 bases from J, with 13 bases between. DNA for the CDR3: TGTGCCAGCAGCAGTTCGTCCGGGAACGAGCAGTACTTC. Translating gives CASSSSSGNEQYF.